The 10 T cell receptor beta chains in this list originate from one sample, sequenced in a study of T cells after yellow fever vaccination. TCRdb processed the 5' RACE reads anew with MiXCR; each CDR3 protein has one entry. This table holds 50,000 or so distinct CDR3 sequences, about 7.9% found once. Sequenced material: CD8+ T cells sorted from PBMCs, taken less than 18 days after the first yellow fever vaccination. These receptors came from a man between 18 and 29 years old who received the YFV17D yellow fever vaccine.

This chain joins TRBV6-1 and TRBJ2-2; 8 bases match TRBD2. Germline V gene data show CDR1 as MNHNS and CDR2 as SASEGT. J lost 6 bases, V lost 7 bases, and 7 bases had no gene match. This CDR3 is 14 amino acids long. CDR3 amino acids: CASKGQAGAGELFF. In DNA, the CDR3 is TGTGCCAGCAAAGGTCAAGCGGGGGCCGGGGAGCTGTTTTTT.

This clonotype was seen many times. The rearrangement joins TRBV7-9 to TRBJ2-1; D is undetermined. Germline assignment: CDR1 SEHNR and CDR2 FQNEAQ (reference sequence). Trimming removed 3 bases at V and 0 bases at J, with 6 bases between. The CDR3 loop spans 14 amino acids. The CDR3 region is CASSLLPSYNEQFF. The CDR3 nucleotides are TGTGCCAGCAGCTTGTTGCCCTCCTACAATGAGCAGTTCTTC. The whole variable domain, filled in from reference TRBV7-9 and TRBJ2-1, reads DTGVSQNPRHKITKRGQNVTFRCDPISEHNRLYWYRQTLGQGPEFLTYFQNEAQLEKSRLLSDRFSAERPKGSFSTLEIQRTEQGDSAMYLCASSLLPSYNEQFFGPGTRLTVL.

The sample holds many counts of this clonotype. The chain employs TRBV27 and TRBJ2-7; D remains unclear. Between the trimmed V and J ends, which lost 0 bases and 2 bases, there was a span of 11 bases. Per germline, CDR1 MNHEY and CDR2 SMNVEV (reference sequence). The CDR3 runs 15 residues. The CDR3, as DNA: TGTGCCAGCAGTTTATCGAGTTCAGCTACCTACGAGCAGTACGTC. The encoded protein is CASSLSSSATYEQYV.

This clonotype was counted at least ten times. The chain employs TRBV4-3 and TRBJ2-7; no firm D call. The length of the CDR3 is 15 residues. Trimming pared 2 bases from V and 2 bases from J, leaving 13 bases between. Per germline, CDR1 LGHNA and CDR2 YSLEER. The CDR3 here is CASSQTTAPTYEQYF. The CDR3, as DNA: TGCGCCAGCAGCCAAACAACGGCTCCAACCTACGAGCAGTACTTC.

This clonotype occurred many times. V usage is TRBV7-9 and J usage is TRBJ1-1; D possibly corresponds to TRBD1 (6 bases). The CDR3 is 13 residues long. Germline CDR1 is SEHNR and CDR2 is FQNEAQ (reference sequence). The ends were cut back, 4 bases at V and 6 bases at J, with 12 bases in the middle. CDR3 residues: CASSSTGEAEAFF. DNA of the CDR3: TGTGCCAGCAGCTCGACAGGAGAAGCTGAAGCTTTCTTT.

At least ten counts were recorded for this clonotype. This rearrangement joins TRBV3-1 to TRBJ1-5; D is undetermined. The CDR3 covers 15 residues. Germline V gene sequence: CDR1 LGHDT, CDR2 YNNKEL (reference sequence). Trimming took off 4 bases at V and 0 bases at J, with 10 bases between the two ends. The CDR3 DNA follows: TGTGCCAGCAGCCCGGGAGTGAATAGCAATCAGCCCCAGCATTTT. Translating gives CASSPGVNSNQPQHF.

This clonotype was observed a few times. V usage is TRBV4-1 and J usage is TRBJ1-5; 9 nucleotides match TRBD1. J gave up 3 bases and V 0 bases, and 6 bases lay outside the gene matches. Per the germline V gene, CDR1 is MGHRA and CDR2 is YSYEKL. The CDR3 totals 17 residues. CDR3 amino acids: CASSQDWDRELNQPQHF. The CDR3 DNA sequence: TGCGCCAGCAGCCAAGATTGGGACAGGGAGCTCAATCAGCCCCAGCATTTT.

This clonotype was seen repeatedly, ten times or more. The V and J genes are TRBV3-1 and TRBJ1-1, with 8 bases fitting TRBD1. J lost 6 bases, V lost 4 bases, and 10 bases had no gene match. Germline values: CDR1 LGHDT, CDR2 YNNKEL (reference sequence). The CDR3 contains 15 residues. The CDR3 DNA reads TGTGCCAGCAGCCCGACAGGGGACAGACACGCTGAAGCTTTCTTT. It yields the protein CASSPTGDRHAEAFF.

This clonotype was found many times. This chain links TRBV13 with TRBJ1-1; 8 positions match TRBD1. With V trimmed by 6 bases and J by 3 bases, 6 bases remained unmatched. The CDR3 length is 14 residues. The germline CDR1 and CDR2 sequences are PRHDT and FYEKMQ (reference sequence). As DNA, the CDR3 is TGTGCCAGCAGAAAAGGGACAGGCCACACTGAAGCTTTCTTT. Encoded protein: CASRKGTGHTEAFF.

This clonotype was recorded many times. The V call is TRBV7-9, the J call TRBJ2-7; D is possibly TRBD2 (7 bases). From germline, CDR1 is SEHNR and CDR2 FQNEAQ (reference sequence). The V end was cut by 4 bases, the J end by 3 bases, with 13 bases between. The CDR3 sequence is 14 residues long. CDR3 coding DNA: TGTGCCAGCAGCTACGGGGGGCCGGGCTACGAGCAGTACTTC. Translated, it gives CASSYGGPGYEQYF. The variable domain in full, with the rest retrieved from reference TRBV7-9 and TRBJ2-7, is DTGVSQNPRHKITKRGQNVTFRCDPISEHNRLYWYRQTLGQGPEFLTYFQNEAQLEKSRLLSDRFSAERPKGSFSTLEIQRTEQGDSAMYLCASSYGGPGYEQYFGPGTRLTVT.